Shown below are 26 T cell receptor beta chains from a single sample sequenced in a study of blood T cell repertoires in COVID-19. Repertoires were generated with immunoSEQ multiplex PCR, while TCRdb's copy carries only in-frame clones and drops some. The table has roughly 120,000 clones, less than 90% seen once; the top ten hold 7.5% to 9%. Sequencing was done on a sample of peripheral blood. All receptors come from a man between 65 and 85 years old who had recovered from COVID-19.

The genes are TRBV6-5 and TRBJ1-1, with D hard to call. CDR1 and CDR2 (germline): MNHEY, SVGAGI. Trimming took 6 bases from V and 5 from J, leaving 13 bases between them. The CDR3 consists of 13 residues. This CDR3 is CASRRVRGTEAFF. In DNA, the CDR3 is TGTGCCAGCAGGCGGGTTCGCGGGACTGAAGCTTTCTTT.

The rearrangement links TRBV11-3 to TRBJ1-4, with a tentative D call TRBD1 (5 bases). Trimming removed 5 bases from V and 8 bases from J, with 18 bases in between. The germline V gene has CDR1 SGHNT and CDR2 YENEEA. This CDR3 has 15 residues. The CDR3 loop reads CASSPDSTLLEKLFF. In DNA form, the CDR3 reads TGTGCCAGCAGCCCCGACAGTACGCTACTGGAAAAACTGTTTTTT.

With regard to this clone: The sample holds other DNA sequences that translate to the same CDR3. This chain links TRBV5-1 with TRBJ2-7; a weak D match, TRBD1 (6 bases). V was pared by 0 bases and J by 4 bases, with 8 bases between. Germline V gene sequence: CDR1 SGHRS, CDR2 YFSETQ. The CDR3 is made up of 13 amino acids. The DNA of the CDR3 is TGCGCCAGCAGCTTGGACAGGGAATACGAGCAGTACTTC. Amino acids: CASSLDREYEQYF.

This sequence joins TRBV15 and TRBJ2-5; D gene unclear. Trimming shortened V by 0 bases and J by 4 bases, and 12 bases separated the two germline ends. Germline values: CDR1 LNHNV, CDR2 YYDKDF (reference sequence). The CDR3 sequence is 15 residues long. CDR3: CATSRDLASRETQYF. The DNA for the CDR3 is TGTGCCACCAGCAGAGATCTGGCGTCTAGAGAGACCCAGTACTTC.

The V call is TRBV19, the J call TRBJ1-5; TRBD1 is a possible D gene (6 bases). The length of the CDR3 is 15 residues. The germline CDR1 and CDR2 sequences are LNHDA and SQIVND (reference sequence). Trimming stripped 4 bases from V and 0 bases from J, with 10 bases between. CDR3 in DNA: TGTGCCAGTAGTAGGGGACACCATAGCAATCAGCCCCAGCATTTT. It encodes CASSRGHHSNQPQHF.

The genes are TRBV27 and TRBJ2-7; 9 bases match TRBD1. Germline V gene data show CDR1 as MNHEY and CDR2 as SMNVEV (reference sequence). The ends lost 3 bases at V and 5 bases at J; junction bases unmatched: 5. The CDR3 runs to 14 residues. The CDR3 sequence is CASSFDRGSNEQYF. DNA of the CDR3: TGTGCCAGCAGTTTTGACAGGGGGAGCAACGAGCAGTACTTC.

J is TRBJ1-2 and V is TRBV5-1; 7 nucleotides match TRBD1. Germline V CDR1 and CDR2: SGHRS, YFSETQ. J was trimmed by 4 bases and V by 5 bases; bases with no gene match: 11. The CDR3 consists of 15 residues. The CDR3 reads CASSQTGLGPYGYTF. DNA for the CDR3: TGCGCCAGCAGTCAGACAGGGTTGGGTCCCTATGGCTACACCTTC.

The chain is built from TRBV6-5 and TRBJ1-2, with 11 bases matching TRBD1. This CDR3 is 15 amino acids long. V lost 5 bases, J lost 4 bases, and 6 bases stayed unmatched. Germline CDR1 MNHEY, CDR2 SVGAGI. Here the CDR3 reads CASSLIGTGGYGYTF. The CDR3 coding sequence is TGTGCCAGCAGTCTAATAGGGACAGGGGGCTATGGCTACACCTTC.

With respect to this clone: An end of the junction differs from the germline gene, which may be a read error. The chain has TRBV18 and TRBJ2-7, with 8 positions matching TRBD1. This CDR3 comprises 13 residues. Germline lookup yields CDR1 KGHSH and CDR2 LQKENI. CDR3 residues: CASSPSDSGQGLF. CDR3 nucleotides: TGTGCCAGCTCACCCTCCGATAGCGGACAGGGTTTATTC.

CDR3 region: CASIQTGANVLTF. Written as DNA, the CDR3 is TGTGCCAGCATTCAGACTGGGGCCAACGTCCTGACTTTC. The V call is TRBV28, the J call TRBJ2-6; D ambiguous. The ends were cut back, 7 bases at V and 2 bases at J, with 6 bases in the middle. CDR1 MDHEN and CDR2 SYDVKM come from the germline V gene. This CDR3 is 13 amino acids long.

This chain links TRBV11-2 with TRBJ2-7; 8 nucleotides line up with TRBD2. Per germline, CDR1 SGHAT and CDR2 FQNNGV. The CDR3 loop spans 15 amino acids. Trimming removed 6 bases from V and 5 bases from J; junction bases left unmatched: 12. Here the CDR3 reads CASSLSGAARNEQYF. CDR3 in DNA: TGTGCCAGCAGTCTTAGCGGGGCCGCAAGAAACGAGCAGTACTTC.

This clone turned up a few times. V is TRBV28 and J is TRBJ1-3, with D maybe TRBD1 (6 bases). V lost 4 bases to trimming and J lost 2 bases, with 12 bases between them. The CDR3 has 15 amino acids. Germline lookup yields CDR1 MDHEN and CDR2 SYDVKM. DNA for the CDR3: TGTGCCAGCAGTTCCCCGCAGGGGACTGGAAACACCATATATTTT. It is translated as CASSSPQGTGNTIYF.

The V and J genes are TRBV10-3 and TRBJ2-7; 7 bases are a match to TRBD1. CDR1 and CDR2 (germline): ENHRY, SYGVKD. The CDR3 consists of 13 residues. J gave up 3 bases and V 6 bases, and 5 bases lay outside the gene matches. The CDR3 DNA reads as TGTGCCATCAGGATAGGGACAGACTACGAGCAGTACTTC. Its protein is CAIRIGTDYEQYF.

The chain is built from TRBV28 and TRBJ2-4; 9 bases match TRBD2. CDR1 is MDHEN, CDR2 SYDVKM, per germline. Trimming cost V 2 bases and J 0 bases; bases outside gene matches: 8. The CDR3 sequence is 18 residues long. CDR3 DNA: TGTGCCAGCAGTTTAGGAACTAGCGGGTCCCCAGCCAAAAACATTCAGTACTTC. Amino acids: CASSLGTSGSPAKNIQYF.

The chain employs TRBV28 and TRBJ1-4, with unresolved D. The CDR3 covers 12 residues. V lost 4 bases to trimming and J lost 4 bases, with 4 bases between them. Germline V lookup: CDR1 MDHEN, CDR2 SYDVKM. CDR3 coding DNA: TGTGCCAGCAGTTCTGTTAATGAAAAACTGTTTTTT. Encoded protein: CASSSVNEKLFF. Drawing the rest from reference TRBV28 and TRBJ1-4, the complete variable domain is DVKVTQSSRYLVKRTGEKVFLECVQDMDHENMFWYRQDPGLGLRLIYFSYDVKMKEKGDIPEGYSVSREKKERFSLILESASTNQTSMYLCASSSVNEKLFFGSGTQLSVL.

The chain couples TRBV6-5 to TRBJ1-4; D uncertain. The CDR3 totals 12 residues. Trimming shortened V by 3 bases and J by 7 bases, and 6 bases separated the two germline ends. Germline values: CDR1 MNHEY, CDR2 SVGAGI. The CDR3 nucleotides read TGTGCCAGCAGTTATTCAGGTGAAAAACTGTTTTTT. Its translation: CASSYSGEKLFF.

The rearrangement joins TRBV9 to TRBJ1-3; D might be TRBD1 (6 bases). The germline V gene has CDR1 SGDLS and CDR2 YYNGEE. The CDR3 is made up of 14 amino acids. V was trimmed by 4 bases and J by 0 bases, leaving 8 bases between them. The CDR3 region is CASSHRDSGNTIYF. CDR3 DNA sequence: TGTGCCAGCAGCCACAGGGACTCTGGAAACACCATATATTTT.

V usage is TRBV7-2 and J usage is TRBJ2-5, with 7 bases identical to TRBD1. Per the germline V gene, CDR1 is SGHTA and CDR2 is FQGNSA. J gave up 7 bases and V 2 bases, and 4 bases lay outside the gene matches. The CDR3 has 13 residues. Written as DNA, the CDR3 is TGTGCCAGCAGCTTACGACAGGGTGGGACCCAGTACTTC. It yields the protein CASSLRQGGTQYF.

V usage is TRBV19 and J usage is TRBJ2-7; the D gene is possibly TRBD2 (6 bases). Trimming stripped 6 bases from V and 0 bases from J, with 12 bases between. CDR1 and CDR2 from the germline V gene are LNHDA and SQIVND (reference sequence). The CDR3 loop spans 14 amino acids. The CDR3, as DNA: TGTGCCAGTAGAAGGGGACTGAGCTCCTACGAGCAGTACTTC. Residues: CASRRGLSSYEQYF. Combining the CDR3 with reference TRBV19 and TRBJ2-7 gives the whole variable domain DGGITQSPKYLFRKEGQNVTLSCEQNLNHDAMYWYRQDPGQGLRLIYYSQIVNDFQKGDIAEGYSVSREKKESFPLTVTSAQKNPTAFYLCASRRGLSSYEQYFGPGTRLTVT.

The CDR3 here is CASTPAGWTRAFF. CDR3 DNA: TGTGCCAGCACGCCGGCGGGGTGGACACGGGCTTTCTTT. This sequence joins TRBV5-6 and TRBJ1-1; a possible D gene is TRBD1 (5 bases). Germline lookup yields CDR1 SGHDT and CDR2 YYEEEE. The V end was cut by 6 bases, the J end by 11 bases, with 20 bases between. The CDR3 loop spans 13 amino acids.

The CDR3 sequence: CASSLAGSGNTIYF. The CDR3 region has the DNA TGTGCCAGCAGTTTGGCGGGCTCTGGAAACACCATATATTTT. J is TRBJ1-3 and V is TRBV28; D is unresolved. CDR3 size: 14 residues. V was cut by 3 bases and J by 0 bases, with 6 bases left in between. Germline CDR1 MDHEN, CDR2 SYDVKM. The whole variable domain, filled in from reference TRBV28 and TRBJ1-3, reads DVKVTQSSRYLVKRTGEKVFLECVQDMDHENMFWYRQDPGLGLRLIYFSYDVKMKEKGDIPEGYSVSREKKERFSLILESASTNQTSMYLCASSLAGSGNTIYFGEGSWLTVV.

V gene TRBV27 combines with J gene TRBJ1-2; D is perhaps TRBD1 (5 bases). The CDR3 totals 13 residues. Germline CDR1 reads MNHEY; CDR2 reads SMNVEV (reference sequence). The V end was cut by 8 bases, the J end by 6 bases, with 16 bases between. CDR3 sequence (DNA): TGTGCCAGCTCGGACACCCCTCGCGATGGCTACACCTTC. Protein sequence: CASSDTPRDGYTF.

This clone has more than one count but fewer than ten. This rearrangement joins TRBV2 to TRBJ2-7; TRBD1 is a possible D gene (6 bases). CDR1 SNHLY and CDR2 FYNNEI come from the germline V gene. The V and J ends lost 3 bases and 4 bases respectively, with 10 bases between them. This CDR3 is built from 13 residues. In DNA, the CDR3 is TGTGCCAGCAGTGAGGGACAAATGTACGAGCAGTACTTC. Residues: CASSEGQMYEQYF. Drawing the rest from reference TRBV2 and TRBJ2-7, the complete variable domain is EPEVTQTPSHQVTQMGQEVILRCVPISNHLYFYWYRQILGQKVEFLVSFYNNEISEKSEIFDDQFSVERPDGSNFTLKIRSTKLEDSAMYFCASSEGQMYEQYFGPGTRLTVT.

This clone was recorded once. V is TRBV6-2 or TRBV6-3 and J is TRBJ1-5; the D gene is possibly TRBD1 (6 bases). CDR3 size: 15 residues. CDR1 is MNHEY and CDR2 is SVGEGT in the germline V gene. V was shortened by 3 bases and J by 4 bases, with 13 bases between the two germline ends. This chain's CDR3 is CASSYLSGANQPQHF. CDR3 DNA sequence: TGTGCCAGCAGTTATTTATCAGGGGCGAATCAGCCCCAGCATTTT.

This rearrangement joins TRBV5-5 to TRBJ2-1; 7 bases fit TRBD2. The ends lost 4 bases at V and 4 bases at J; junction bases unmatched: 5. This CDR3 contains 14 residues. Looked up from germline, CDR1 is SGHKS and CDR2 is YYEKEE (reference sequence). CDR3 bases: TGTGCCAGCAGCCTGGGACTACCTTACAATGAGCAGTTCTTC. Translated: CASSLGLPYNEQFF.

The chain combines TRBV30 with TRBJ1-4, with a possible D match to TRBD1 (5 bases). The CDR3 loop spans 13 amino acids. The germline gives CDR1 GTSNPN, CDR2 SVGIG (reference sequence). Trimming stripped 6 bases from V and 4 bases from J, with 12 bases between. CDR3 coding DNA: TGTGCCTGCCAGACAGCTTTTAATGAAAAACTGTTTTTT. It yields the protein CACQTAFNEKLFF. Filled out from reference TRBV30 and TRBJ1-4, the complete variable domain reads SQTIHQWPATLVQPVGSPLSLECTVEGTSNPNLYWYRQAAGRGLQLLFYSVGIGQISSEVPQNLSASRPQDRQFILSSKKLLLSDSGFYLCACQTAFNEKLFFGSGTQLSVL.